The clone carrying this TCR beta chain was seen just once. The record originates from a study of T cell changes during pregnancy in multiple sclerosis. Only in-frame clones appear in the TCRdb table, and some are missing; sequencing was by immunoSEQ multiplex PCR. The sample lists about 100,000 clones, roughly 90% occurring once. Per the germline V gene, CDR1 is LNHDA and CDR2 is SQIVND (reference sequence). The V gene lost 7 bases and the J gene lost 5 bases, with 26 bases spanning the gap. This CDR3 is 17 amino acids long. This chain joins TRBV19 and TRBJ1-1; D remains ambiguous. This TCR was recovered from a female donor with multiple sclerosis, enrolled in a pregnancy study. The input for sequencing was peripheral blood, taken after pregnancy. Written as DNA, the CDR3 is TGTGCCAGTAACCGGTTCTTTCCTGTCCGGGGTAAGACTGAAGCTTTCTTT. Translated, it gives CASNRFFPVRGKTEAFF.